One and the same sample provided the 13 T cell receptor beta chains below, sequenced in a study of T cells in Graves' hyperthyroidism and ophthalmopathy. RNA transcripts served as the template for amplifying TCR beta CDR3 regions. HTBI primers drove first-round RT-PCR of the TCR CDR3. TCRdb re-called the multiplex PCR reads with MiXCR, one entry per CDR3 protein. The table records under 250,000 distinct CDR3 sequences, about a sixth of them present only once. The sequencing sample was made of blood. These TCRs come from a woman aged 50 to 60 with Graves' hyperthyroidism.

This clonotype was counted many times. V gene TRBV28 combines with J gene TRBJ2-1; 14 bases align to TRBD2. The ends lost 6 bases at V and 7 bases at J; junction bases unmatched: 14. This CDR3 spans 18 amino acids. Germline assignment: CDR1 MDHEN and CDR2 SYDVKM. The CDR3 region has the DNA TGTGCCAGCAGGGTTGGGACTAGCGGGAGTGATCATGGTAATGAGCAGTTCTTC. Protein: CASRVGTSGSDHGNEQFF.

This clonotype was seen at least ten times. The chain combines TRBV5-6 with TRBJ1-2; the match to TRBD1 covers 7 bases. CDR1 SGHDT and CDR2 YYEEEE come from the germline V gene. This CDR3 comprises 13 residues. Trimming removed 4 bases from V and 4 bases from J; junction bases left unmatched: 4. The CDR3 nucleotides are TGTGCCAGCAGCCCGGGACAGCTCTATGGCTACACCTTC. Translation: CASSPGQLYGYTF.

This clonotype was picked up a small number of times. The chain is built from TRBV6-2 or TRBV6-3 and TRBJ1-2; a weak D match, TRBD1 (6 bases). Trimming left V 6 bases short and J 6 bases short, with 14 bases between. The CDR3 contains 13 residues. Germline V gene data show CDR1 as MNHEY and CDR2 as SVGEGT. The CDR3 region is CASRLLTGHGYTF. CDR3 DNA sequence: TGTGCCAGCAGGCTACTGACAGGCCATGGCTACACCTTC.

This clonotype was picked up a small number of times. This could be a read error, since a much larger clone is one nucleotide away. This chain joins TRBV7-2 and TRBJ2-1, with D unresolved. V lost 4 bases and J lost 0, with 10 bases in between. The CDR3 has 15 residues. Germline V lookup: CDR1 SGHTA, CDR2 FQGNSA. The CDR3 DNA reads as TGTGCCAGCAGCTCAATACAGAGCTCCTACAATGAGCAGTTCTTC. Translation gives CASSSIQSSYNEQFF. The complete variable domain, with remaining parts taken from reference TRBV7-2 and TRBJ2-1, reads GAGVSQSPSNKVTEKGKDVELRCDPISGHTALYWYRQSLGQGLEFLIYFQGNSAPDKSGLPSDRFSAERTGGSVSTLTIQRTQQEDSAVYLCASSSIQSSYNEQFFGPGTRLTVL.

V gene TRBV13 combines with J gene TRBJ2-2, with 8 bases identical to TRBD2. This CDR3 is 16 amino acids long. The germline CDR1 and CDR2 sequences are PRHDT and FYEKMQ (reference sequence). V was clipped by 4 bases and J by 6 bases; unmatched bases: 10. CDR3 DNA: TGTGCCAGCAGCTCTAGGGCCAGCGGGAGCGCCGGGGAGCTGTTTTTT. Translated: CASSSRASGSAGELFF.

This clonotype has ten or more counts. The CDR3 here is CAITKLDRGDTEAFF. CDR3 bases: TGTGCCATCACTAAACTCGACAGGGGAGACACTGAAGCTTTCTTT. V is TRBV10-3 and J is TRBJ1-1, with TRBD1 identical over 8 bases. This CDR3 has 15 amino acids. Trimming removed 7 bases from V and 3 bases from J; junction bases left unmatched: 10. Germline V gene lookup returns CDR1 ENHRY and CDR2 SYGVKD.

The chain is built from TRBV12-3 or TRBV12-4 and TRBJ2-5, with D possibly being TRBD1 or TRBD2 (7 bases each). This CDR3 has 14 residues. V lost 3 bases to trimming and J lost 5 bases, with 13 bases between them. CDR3: CASSFHQGGETQYF. Written as DNA, the CDR3 is TGTGCCAGCAGTTTCCATCAGGGGGGGGAGACCCAGTACTTC.

This clonotype appeared a few times. This chain joins TRBV3-1 and TRBJ2-5; 9 nucleotides line up with TRBD1. This CDR3 is 13 amino acids long. Germline CDR1 LGHDT, CDR2 YNNKEL (reference sequence). The V segment lost 0 bases and the J segment 13 bases; nucleotides outside the gene matches: 6. The CDR3 sequence is CASSQDYWTGVYF. CDR3 nucleotides: TGTGCCAGCAGCCAAGATTACTGGACAGGGGTGTACTTC.

The genes are TRBV20-1 and TRBJ2-7; possible D gene TRBD2, 6 bases. The V gene lost 3 bases and the J gene lost 2 bases, with 14 bases spanning the gap. Germline V lookup: CDR1 DFQATT, CDR2 SNEGSKA (reference sequence). This CDR3 region has 14 residues. Here the CDR3 reads CSARGGGATYEQYF. The CDR3 nucleotides read TGCAGTGCTAGGGGAGGCGGGGCCACCTACGAGCAGTACTTC.

The rearrangement uses TRBV27 and TRBJ1-2; D might be TRBD1 (6 bases). The CDR3 is 16 amino acids. The germline V gene encodes CDR1 MNHEY and CDR2 SMNVEV (reference sequence). Trimming left V 4 bases short and J 8 bases short, with 23 bases between. The DNA for the CDR3 is TGTGCCAGCAGTTCCCTCAAGGACAGTGGAGTAGCCGGCTACACCTTC. Encoded protein: CASSSLKDSGVAGYTF.

This clonotype has ten or more counts. J is TRBJ2-1 and V is TRBV28; D gene uncertain. This CDR3 spans 15 amino acids. Germline V gives CDR1 MDHEN, CDR2 SYDVKM. V gave up 7 bases and J gave up 8 bases, with 21 bases separating them. CDR3 coding DNA: TGTGCCAGCACCCTAACGGCTCTTCCTAACGATGAGCAGTTCTTC. Protein sequence: CASTLTALPNDEQFF.

This clonotype was picked up a small number of times. The V call is TRBV3-1, the J call TRBJ2-3, with a tentative D call TRBD1 (6 bases). Per germline, CDR1 LGHDT and CDR2 YNNKEL (reference sequence). V lost 1 base, J lost 2 bases, and 10 bases lay in between. The CDR3 has 15 residues. The CDR3 DNA reads as TGTGCCAGCAGCCAAGGAACAGGGTCCACAGATACGCAGTATTTT. It translates to CASSQGTGSTDTQYF.

V gene TRBV28 combines with J gene TRBJ2-1; the D gene could be TRBD1 or TRBD2 (5 bases each). Germline loops: CDR1 MDHEN, CDR2 SYDVKM. The CDR3 consists of 13 residues. The V and J ends lost 7 bases and 7 bases respectively, with 14 bases between them. The CDR3 is CASTFTGRNEQFF. Here the CDR3 DNA reads TGTGCCAGCACTTTTACGGGGCGTAATGAGCAGTTCTTC.